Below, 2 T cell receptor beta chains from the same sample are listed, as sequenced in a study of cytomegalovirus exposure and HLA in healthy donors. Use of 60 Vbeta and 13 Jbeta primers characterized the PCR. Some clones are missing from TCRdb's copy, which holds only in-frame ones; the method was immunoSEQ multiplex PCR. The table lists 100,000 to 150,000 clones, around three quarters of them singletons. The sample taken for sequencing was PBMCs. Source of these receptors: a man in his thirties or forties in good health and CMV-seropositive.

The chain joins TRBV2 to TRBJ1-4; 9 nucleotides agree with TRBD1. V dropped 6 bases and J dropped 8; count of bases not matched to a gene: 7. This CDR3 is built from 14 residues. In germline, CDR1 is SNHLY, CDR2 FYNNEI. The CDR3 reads CASRHRGLIEKLFF. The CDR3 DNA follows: TGTGCCAGCAGACACAGGGGGCTAATCGAAAAACTGTTTTTT.

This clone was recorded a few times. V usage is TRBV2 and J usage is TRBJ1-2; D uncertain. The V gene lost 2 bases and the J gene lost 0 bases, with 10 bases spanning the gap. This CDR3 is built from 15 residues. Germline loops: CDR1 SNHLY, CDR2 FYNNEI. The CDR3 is CASSESPIANYGYTF. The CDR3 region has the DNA TGTGCCAGCAGTGAAAGTCCAATAGCTAACTATGGCTACACCTTC.